The 2 T cell receptor beta chains listed next were all sequenced from one sample in a study of blood T cell repertoires in COVID-19. TCRdb keeps only in-frame clones here, not all; method: immunoSEQ multiplex PCR. The sample consists of almost 350,000 clones, roughly nine tenths of them appearing once. Sequenced: peripheral blood. Source of these receptors: a woman in her sixties with COVID-19, enrolled during active disease.

The rearrangement links TRBV11-2 to TRBJ2-3; TRBD1 is a possible D gene (5 bases). Trimming removed 1 base at V and 1 base at J, with 6 bases between. The CDR3 spans 14 residues. Germline V gene data show CDR1 as SGHAT and CDR2 as FQNNGV. The CDR3 loop reads CASSLVGGTDTQYF. The CDR3 DNA reads as TGTGCCAGCAGCTTAGTAGGGGGCACAGATACGCAGTATTTT.

This clone was seen a single time. This chain links TRBV19 with TRBJ2-1; TRBD1 aligns across 9 bases. The CDR3 runs 13 residues. Losses at the gene ends were 3 bases for V and 7 bases for J; bases not matched to a gene: 1. Per the germline V gene, CDR1 is LNHDA and CDR2 is SQIVND (reference sequence). The CDR3, as DNA: TGTGCCAGTAGTATGGGACAGGGTAATGAGCAGTTCTTC. The encoded protein is CASSMGQGNEQFF.